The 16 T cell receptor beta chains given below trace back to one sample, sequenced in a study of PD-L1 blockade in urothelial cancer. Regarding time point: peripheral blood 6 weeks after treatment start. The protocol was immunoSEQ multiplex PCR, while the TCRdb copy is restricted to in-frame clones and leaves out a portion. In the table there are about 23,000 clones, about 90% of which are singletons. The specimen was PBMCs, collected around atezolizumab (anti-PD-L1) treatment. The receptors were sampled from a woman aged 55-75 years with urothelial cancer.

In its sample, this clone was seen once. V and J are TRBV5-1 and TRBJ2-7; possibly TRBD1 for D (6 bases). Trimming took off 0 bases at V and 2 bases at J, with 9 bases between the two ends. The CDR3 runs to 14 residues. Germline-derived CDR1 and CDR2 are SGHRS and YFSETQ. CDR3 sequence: CASSLAWGPYEQYF. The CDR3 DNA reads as TGCGCCAGCAGCTTGGCCTGGGGGCCCTACGAGCAGTACTTC.

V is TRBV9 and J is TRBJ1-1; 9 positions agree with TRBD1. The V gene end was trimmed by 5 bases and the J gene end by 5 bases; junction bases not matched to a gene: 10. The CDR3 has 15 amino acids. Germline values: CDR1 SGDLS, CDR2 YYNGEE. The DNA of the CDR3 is TGTGCCAGCAGTCCGCGGGGACAGGGTTTGACTGAAGCTTTCTTT. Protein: CASSPRGQGLTEAFF.

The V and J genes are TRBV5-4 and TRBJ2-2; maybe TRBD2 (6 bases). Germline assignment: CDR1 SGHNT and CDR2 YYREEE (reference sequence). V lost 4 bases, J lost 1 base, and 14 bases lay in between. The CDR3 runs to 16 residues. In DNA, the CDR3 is TGTGCCAGCAGCGTCAGGGACTTAATGAACACCGGGGAGCTGTTTTTT. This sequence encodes CASSVRDLMNTGELFF. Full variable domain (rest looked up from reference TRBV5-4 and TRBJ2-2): ETGVTQSPTHLIKTRGQQVTLRCSSQSGHNTVSWYQQALGQGPQFIFQYYREEENGRGNFPPRFSGLQFPNYSSELNVNALELDDSALYLCASSVRDLMNTGELFFGEGSRLTVL.

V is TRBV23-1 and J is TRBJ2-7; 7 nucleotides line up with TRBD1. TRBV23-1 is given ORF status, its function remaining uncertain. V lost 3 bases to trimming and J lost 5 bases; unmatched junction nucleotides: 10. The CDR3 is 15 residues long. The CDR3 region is CASSHPNRGKNEQYF. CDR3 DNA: TGCGCCAGCAGTCACCCGAACAGGGGAAAGAACGAGCAGTACTTC.

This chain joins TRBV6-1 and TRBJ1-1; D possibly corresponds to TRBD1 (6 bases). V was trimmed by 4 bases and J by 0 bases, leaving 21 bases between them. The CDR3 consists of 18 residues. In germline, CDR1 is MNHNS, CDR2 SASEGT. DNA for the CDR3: TGTGCCAGCAGTGGCCGCCTCGGACAGATAGTCATGAACACTGAAGCTTTCTTT. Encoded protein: CASSGRLGQIVMNTEAFF.

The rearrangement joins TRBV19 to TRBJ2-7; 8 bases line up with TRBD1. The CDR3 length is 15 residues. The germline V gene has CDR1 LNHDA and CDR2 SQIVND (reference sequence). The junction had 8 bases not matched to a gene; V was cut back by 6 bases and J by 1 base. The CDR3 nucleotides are TGTGCCAGTAGAATGGTGGACAGGGTATCCTACGAGCAGTACTTC. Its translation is CASRMVDRVSYEQYF. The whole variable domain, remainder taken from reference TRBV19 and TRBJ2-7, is DGGITQSPKYLFRKEGQNVTLSCEQNLNHDAMYWYRQDPGQGLRLIYYSQIVNDFQKGDIAEGYSVSREKKESFPLTVTSAQKNPTAFYLCASRMVDRVSYEQYFGPGTRLTVT.

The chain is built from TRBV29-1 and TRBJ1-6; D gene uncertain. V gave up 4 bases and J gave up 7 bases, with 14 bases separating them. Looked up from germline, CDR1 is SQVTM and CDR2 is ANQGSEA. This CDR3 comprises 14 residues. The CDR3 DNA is TGCAGCGTTGTTTGGGCAGGAAGAAATTCACCCCTCCACTTT. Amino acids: CSVVWAGRNSPLHF. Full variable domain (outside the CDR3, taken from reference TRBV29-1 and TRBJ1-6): SAVISQKPSRDICQRGTSLTIQCQVDSQVTMMFWYRQQPGQSLTLIATANQGSEATYESGFVIDKFPISRPNLTFSTLTVSNMSPEDSSIYLCSVVWAGRNSPLHFGNGTRLTVT.

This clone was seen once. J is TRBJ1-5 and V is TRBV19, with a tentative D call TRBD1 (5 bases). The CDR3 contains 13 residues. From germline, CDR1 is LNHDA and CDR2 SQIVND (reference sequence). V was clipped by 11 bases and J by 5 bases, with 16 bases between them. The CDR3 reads CASWSGGDQPQHF. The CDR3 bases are TGTGCCTCATGGTCGGGGGGGGATCAGCCCCAGCATTTT.

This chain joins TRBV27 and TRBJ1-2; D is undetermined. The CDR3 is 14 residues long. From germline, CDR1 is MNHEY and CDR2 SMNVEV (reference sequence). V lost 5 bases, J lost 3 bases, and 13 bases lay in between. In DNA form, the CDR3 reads TGTGCCAGCAGTGTCGAGGGCTCGGACTATGGCTACACCTTC. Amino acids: CASSVEGSDYGYTF.

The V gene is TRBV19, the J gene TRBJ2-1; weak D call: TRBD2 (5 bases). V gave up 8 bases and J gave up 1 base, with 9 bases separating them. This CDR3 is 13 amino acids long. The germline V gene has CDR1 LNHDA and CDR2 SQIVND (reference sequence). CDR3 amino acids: CASGLFSYNEQFF. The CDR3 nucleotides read TGTGCCAGTGGACTGTTTTCCTACAATGAGCAGTTCTTC.

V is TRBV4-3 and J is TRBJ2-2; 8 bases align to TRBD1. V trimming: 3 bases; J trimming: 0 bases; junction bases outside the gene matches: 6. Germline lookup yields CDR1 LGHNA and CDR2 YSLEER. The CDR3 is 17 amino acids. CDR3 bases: TGCGCCAGCAGCCATTCCAGGGGGCTCGCGAACACCGGGGAGCTGTTTTTT. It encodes CASSHSRGLANTGELFF.

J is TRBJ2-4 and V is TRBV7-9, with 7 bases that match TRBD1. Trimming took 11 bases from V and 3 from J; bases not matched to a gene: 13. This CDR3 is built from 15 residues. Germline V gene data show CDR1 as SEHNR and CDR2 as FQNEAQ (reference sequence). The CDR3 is CAYESTGNVKNIQYF. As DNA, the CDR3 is TGTGCCTACGAATCGACAGGGAACGTCAAAAACATTCAGTACTTC.

CDR3 nucleotides: TGTGCCAGCAGGGGGGACAGTAACTATGGCTACACCTTC. Protein product: CASRGDSNYGYTF. The V and J genes are TRBV25-1 and TRBJ1-2; 7 bases line up with TRBD1. The CDR3 consists of 13 residues. Per germline, CDR1 MGHDK and CDR2 SYGVNS. Trimming removed 6 bases from V and 1 base from J; junction bases left unmatched: 2.

CDR3 amino acids: CASSQDGGIWAKNIQYF. The CDR3 bases are TGCGCCAGCAGCCAAGACGGAGGGATTTGGGCCAAAAACATTCAGTACTTC. V gene TRBV4-3 combines with J gene TRBJ2-4; TRBD2 is a possible D gene (6 bases). Germline V gene lookup returns CDR1 LGHNA and CDR2 YSLEER. V lost 0 bases and J 1 base, leaving 13 bases between the germline ends. There are 17 residues in the CDR3.

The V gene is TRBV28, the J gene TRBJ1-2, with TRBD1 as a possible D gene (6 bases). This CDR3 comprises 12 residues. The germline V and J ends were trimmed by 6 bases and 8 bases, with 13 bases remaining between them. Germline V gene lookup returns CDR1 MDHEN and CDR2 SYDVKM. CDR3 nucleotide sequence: TGTGCCAGCAGAAACAGGGCGAGAGGCTACACCTTC. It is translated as CASRNRARGYTF.

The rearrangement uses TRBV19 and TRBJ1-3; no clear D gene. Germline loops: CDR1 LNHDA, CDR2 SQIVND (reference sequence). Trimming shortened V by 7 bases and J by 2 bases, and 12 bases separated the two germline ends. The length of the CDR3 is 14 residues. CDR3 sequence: CASMWADAGNTIYF. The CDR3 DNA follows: TGTGCCAGTATGTGGGCAGACGCTGGAAACACCATATATTTT.